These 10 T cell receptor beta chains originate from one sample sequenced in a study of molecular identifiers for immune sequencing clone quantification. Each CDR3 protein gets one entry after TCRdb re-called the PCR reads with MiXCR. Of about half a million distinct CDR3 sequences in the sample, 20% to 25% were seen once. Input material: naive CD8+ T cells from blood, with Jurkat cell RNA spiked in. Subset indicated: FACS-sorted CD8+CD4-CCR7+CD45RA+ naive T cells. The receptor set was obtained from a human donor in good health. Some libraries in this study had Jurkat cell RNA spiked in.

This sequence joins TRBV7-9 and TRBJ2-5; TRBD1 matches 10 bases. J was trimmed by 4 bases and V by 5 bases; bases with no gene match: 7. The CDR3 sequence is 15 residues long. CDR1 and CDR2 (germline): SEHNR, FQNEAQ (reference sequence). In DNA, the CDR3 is TGTGCCAGCAGCCTAAGACAGGGGGCTCCAGAGACCCAGTACTTC. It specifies CASSLRQGAPETQYF.

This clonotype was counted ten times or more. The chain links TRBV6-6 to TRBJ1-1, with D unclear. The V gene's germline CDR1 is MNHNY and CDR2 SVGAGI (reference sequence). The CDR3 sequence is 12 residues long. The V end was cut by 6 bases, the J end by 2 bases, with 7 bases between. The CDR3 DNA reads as TGTGCCAGCAGAATGGGAAACACTGAAGCTTTCTTT. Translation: CASRMGNTEAFF.

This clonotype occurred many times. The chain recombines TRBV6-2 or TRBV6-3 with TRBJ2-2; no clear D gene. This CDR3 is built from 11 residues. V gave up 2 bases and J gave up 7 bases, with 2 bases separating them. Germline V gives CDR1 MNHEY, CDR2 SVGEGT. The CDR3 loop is CASSYHGELFF. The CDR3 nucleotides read TGTGCCAGCAGTTACCACGGGGAGCTGTTTTTT.

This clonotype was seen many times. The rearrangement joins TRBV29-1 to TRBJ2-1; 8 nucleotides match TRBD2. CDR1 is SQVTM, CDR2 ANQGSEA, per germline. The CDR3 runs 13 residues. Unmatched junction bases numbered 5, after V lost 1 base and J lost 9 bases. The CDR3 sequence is CSVEGWSGGEQFF. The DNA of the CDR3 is TGCAGCGTTGAAGGTTGGAGCGGGGGTGAGCAGTTCTTC.

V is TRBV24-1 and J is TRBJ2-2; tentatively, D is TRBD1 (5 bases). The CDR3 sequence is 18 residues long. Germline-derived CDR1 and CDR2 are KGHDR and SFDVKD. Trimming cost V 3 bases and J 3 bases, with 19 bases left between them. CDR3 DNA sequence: TGTGCCACCAGTGATCCTACTGACCCAGGGCAGGACACCGGGGAGCTGTTTTTT. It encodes CATSDPTDPGQDTGELFF.

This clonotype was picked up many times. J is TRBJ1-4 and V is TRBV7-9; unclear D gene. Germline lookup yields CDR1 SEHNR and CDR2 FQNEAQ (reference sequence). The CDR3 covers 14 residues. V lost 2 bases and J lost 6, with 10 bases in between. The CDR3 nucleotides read TGTGCCAGCAGCTTATCACCTGGGGATGAAAAACTGTTTTTT. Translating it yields CASSLSPGDEKLFF. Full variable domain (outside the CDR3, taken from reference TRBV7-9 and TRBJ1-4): DTGVSQNPRHKITKRGQNVTFRCDPISEHNRLYWYRQTLGQGPEFLTYFQNEAQLEKSRLLSDRFSAERPKGSFSTLEIQRTEQGDSAMYLCASSLSPGDEKLFFGSGTQLSVL.

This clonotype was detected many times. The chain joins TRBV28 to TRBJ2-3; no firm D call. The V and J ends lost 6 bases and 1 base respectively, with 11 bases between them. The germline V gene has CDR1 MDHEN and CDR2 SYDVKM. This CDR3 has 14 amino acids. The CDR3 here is CASSPDEGTDTQYF. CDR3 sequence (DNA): TGTGCCAGCAGCCCCGACGAGGGCACAGATACGCAGTATTTT.

CDR3 loop: CSVEGKSYNEQFF. The CDR3, as DNA: TGCAGCGTTGAGGGGAAATCTTACAATGAGCAGTTCTTC. This chain uses TRBV29-1 with TRBJ2-1, with D unresolved. This CDR3 is built from 13 residues. Germline values: CDR1 SQVTM, CDR2 ANQGSEA. Trimming left V 3 bases short and J 4 bases short, with 10 bases between.

CDR3: CAWSLDNETQYF. For the CDR3, the DNA is TGTGCCTGGAGTTTGGACAACGAGACCCAGTACTTC. The chain uses TRBV30 and TRBJ2-5, with a weak D call TRBD1 (5 bases). Deletions cut 2 bases from V and 5 bases from J, with 9 bases between. The CDR3 runs 12 residues. In germline, CDR1 is GTSNPN, CDR2 SVGIG (reference sequence).

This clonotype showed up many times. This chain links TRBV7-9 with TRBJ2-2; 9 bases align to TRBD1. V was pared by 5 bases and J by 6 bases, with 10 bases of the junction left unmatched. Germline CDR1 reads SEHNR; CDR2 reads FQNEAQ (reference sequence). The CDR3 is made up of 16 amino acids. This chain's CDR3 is CASSPPDRGKAGELFF. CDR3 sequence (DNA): TGTGCCAGCAGCCCCCCGGACAGGGGTAAAGCCGGGGAGCTGTTTTTT.